This T cell receptor (beta chain) was retrieved from a study of STAT5B mutations in CD4+ large granular lymphocyte leukemia. Study observations and caveats: Patient CD4-sorted repertoires stayed more clonal than healthy ones after leukemic-clone removal. TRBV06-family usage was enriched in top patient clones (8/27) versus controls (2/35).

Healthy controls were blood donor buffy coats. This was a survey-level run. TCRdb's copy holds only in-frame clones and misses some; the assay was immunoSEQ multiplex PCR. The table includes more than 30,000 clones, 65% to 70% detected once. The sample holds a few counts of this clone. Its specificity is unknown. Compared with germline, one end of the junction differs, possibly owing to a read error. The length of the CDR3 is 13 residues. Germline CDR1 reads SSHAT; CDR2 reads FNYEAQ (reference sequence). J is TRBJ1-1 and V is TRBV7-7; D remains ambiguous. The sequence derives from a human donor in good health. The source material was CD4+ T cells from blood buffy coats. The chain's CDR3 is CASSLAENTEAFF. The CDR3 nucleotides are TGTGCTAGCAGCTTAGCGGAGAACACTGAAGCTTTCTTT.